This TCR beta chain stems from a study of identical twins. Study findings and constraints: Cross-sectional statistics underpinned the conclusions; the same donors were not followed.

About this clonotype: Its antigen is not identified.

The V and J ends lost 1 base and 9 bases respectively, with 10 bases between them. The germline CDR1 and CDR2 sequences are ENHRY and SYGVKD. The CDR3 sequence is 13 residues long. Unique molecular identifiers were present on the cDNA, which also gained a universal primer site by template switching. Each CDR3 protein is one row after TCRdb ran MiXCR on the 5' RACE reads. Among approximately 210,000 distinct CDR3 sequences, 15% were seen once, and the ten largest hold 40% to 45%. These records were also assigned to another study, of T cells expressing NK-cell markers.

This TCR derives from a woman aged 18-29 years in good health. This chain uses TRBV10-3 with TRBJ1-5; the D is unclear. The specimen was CD8+ T cells sorted from blood. CDR3 bases: TGTGCCATCAGTGAGTTCCCCAGAAGGCCCCAGCATTTT. Translated, it gives CAISEFPRRPQHF.